The present entry profiles one T cell receptor (beta chain) with its context. Its antigen remains unknown. This specimen belongs to a study of cytomegalovirus exposure and HLA in healthy donors. The overall study: In an early release, HLA-typed donors contributed approximately 82 million unique TCR sequences. Study outcomes and limitations: Follow-up analysis seemed to connect common viral pathogens with several of the most significant clusters identified. Reportedly, fewer N-insertions than the approximately 700-donor mean appeared in an Asian-associated ancestry cluster in a later analysis.

The CDR3 consists of 15 residues. Between the trimmed V and J ends, which lost 3 bases and 0 bases, there was a span of 11 bases. Germline CDR1 is MGHRA and CDR2 is YSYEKL. PCR employed 60 Vbeta and 13 Jbeta primers. Produced via immunoSEQ multiplex PCR; TCRdb's table is partial and in-frame only. The data hold 150,000 or so clones, with 65% to 75% observed a single time. Specimen: PBMCs. The chain employs TRBV4-1 and TRBJ1-1; weak D call: TRBD1 (5 bases). This clonotype originated in a man between 18 and 29 years old in good health and CMV-seronegative. The CDR3 reads CASSQGGDMNTEAFF. The CDR3 DNA reads as TGCGCCAGCAGCCAGGGAGGGGATATGAACACTGAAGCTTTCTTT.